The rows below give T cell receptor beta chains drawn from one sample of a study of neurological immune-mediated disorders. TCRdb processed the 5' RACE reads anew with MiXCR; each CDR3 protein has one entry. The top ten clones hold roughly 2.5% of a sample with approximately 65,000 distinct CDR3 sequences, approximately 3.7% of them seen once. Source material: PBMCs. The receptors shown here come from a man in his fifties with multiple sclerosis. Both conserved end residues are part of each CDR3. A D gene is named only where the DNA matches it firmly. The size field reads once, few, many, or a class for an expanded clone.

clone_size: many
v_call: TRBV3-1
cdr3_length: 14
j_call: TRBJ1-6
d_call: -
cdr3_nt: TGTGCCAGCAGCCGGGGCAGGGTTAACTCACCCCTCCACTTT
cdr3_aa: CASSRGRVNSPLHF

clone_size: many
v_call: TRBV20-1
cdr3_length: 13
j_call: TRBJ1-4
d_call: TRBD1
cdr3_nt: TGCAGTGCGCGGGGACAGGCGAATGAAAAACTGTTTTTT
cdr3_aa: CSARGQANEKLFF

clone_size: many
v_call: TRBV20-1
cdr3_length: 15
j_call: TRBJ1-2
d_call: -
cdr3_nt: TGCAGTGCTAGAGACCGCCGGGGGGATCACTATGGCTACACCTTC
cdr3_aa: CSARDRRGDHYGYTF

clone_size: many
v_call: TRBV9
cdr3_length: 14
j_call: TRBJ2-1
d_call: -
cdr3_nt: TGTGCCAGCAGCCCCCGGTACAATAGTCTCGAGCAGTTCTTC
cdr3_aa: CASSPRYNSLEQFF

clone_size: many
v_call: TRBV20-1
cdr3_length: 10
j_call: TRBJ2-5
d_call: -
cdr3_nt: TGCAGTGCTACAGGAGAGACCCAGTACTTC
cdr3_aa: CSATGETQYF

clone_size: many
v_call: TRBV6-6
cdr3_length: 13
j_call: TRBJ2-7
d_call: -
cdr3_nt: TGTGCCAGCAGTTACGGGCAGATCTACGAGCAGTACTTC
cdr3_aa: CASSYGQIYEQYF

clone_size: many
v_call: TRBV9
cdr3_length: 16
j_call: TRBJ2-3
d_call: -
cdr3_nt: TGTGCCAGCAGCGTAGGAGGGGCGGGTCACACAGATACGCAGTATTTT
cdr3_aa: CASSVGGAGHTDTQYF

clone_size: many
v_call: TRBV6-1
cdr3_length: 16
j_call: TRBJ2-7
d_call: TRBD1
cdr3_nt: TGTGCCAGCAGTGGACAGGGGGCCCGAAGCTCCTACGAGCAGTACTTC
cdr3_aa: CASSGQGARSSYEQYF

clone_size: many
v_call: TRBV5-6
cdr3_length: 15
j_call: TRBJ2-5
d_call: TRBD2
cdr3_nt: TGTGCCAGCAGCTTGTTGCGGGGGATATACCCGACCCAGTACTTC
cdr3_aa: CASSLLRGIYPTQYF

clone_size: many
v_call: TRBV15
cdr3_length: 18
j_call: TRBJ1-3
d_call: -
cdr3_nt: TGTGCCACCAGCAGAGAACCCCAAGGTGAAGGGTCTGGAAACACCATATATTTT
cdr3_aa: CATSREPQGEGSGNTIYF

clone_size: many
v_call: TRBV4-2
cdr3_length: 15
j_call: TRBJ2-3
d_call: -
cdr3_nt: TGTGCCAGCAGCCAAGGATCGGGAGCCTCAGATACGCAGTATTTT
cdr3_aa: CASSQGSGASDTQYF